The 26 T cell receptor beta chains given below trace back to one sample, sequenced in a study of a mutant IDH1 vaccine in newly diagnosed glioma. Time point here: baseline, week 1 (first vaccination visit). Sample treatment: pre-vaccination baseline after standard-of-care therapy. Sequencing was performed with immunoSEQ multiplex PCR; in TCRdb, only in-frame clones are kept and a portion is missing. The sample has about 88,000 clones, almost 85% seen once. The material sequenced was PBMCs, taken from a glioma patient treated with radiotherapy, temozolomide or both. The receptors were gathered from a man aged 40-50 years with glioma. Some clones in this sample may be carry-over from other donors' samples.

There are a few counts of this clone. The chain combines TRBV2 with TRBJ1-5; tentatively, D is TRBD1 (5 bases). Germline V gene data show CDR1 as SNHLY and CDR2 as FYNNEI. Trimming left V 4 bases short and J 7 bases short, with 14 bases between. The CDR3 has 14 amino acids. CDR3 DNA sequence: TGTGCCAGCAGTGTCCCGATCGGGGGACAGCCCCAGCATTTT. This sequence encodes CASSVPIGGQPQHF.

This clone showed up just once. The genes are TRBV30 and TRBJ2-2; 8 positions agree with TRBD2. CDR1 and CDR2 from the germline V gene are GTSNPN and SVGIG (reference sequence). Trimming removed 4 bases from V and 0 bases from J; junction bases left unmatched: 1. The CDR3 totals 14 residues. The CDR3 DNA is TGTGCCTGGAATAGCGGGGCGAACACCGGGGAGCTGTTTTTT. This sequence encodes CAWNSGANTGELFF.

This clone was counted a few times. The chain combines TRBV5-1 with TRBJ2-7, with 7 bases matching TRBD2. Per germline, CDR1 SGHRS and CDR2 YFSETQ. With 2 bases clipped from V and 7 bases from J, the junction kept 3 bases outside the gene matches. The CDR3 is 12 residues long. The CDR3 reads CASSFLSGEQYF. CDR3 coding DNA: TGCGCCAGCAGCTTCCTTAGCGGGGAGCAGTACTTC.

This sequence joins TRBV6-5 and TRBJ1-6, with D hard to call. Trimming cost V 6 bases and J 14 bases, with 11 bases left between them. The CDR3 is made up of 11 amino acids. Germline V lookup: CDR1 MNHEY, CDR2 SVGAGI. The DNA of the CDR3 is TGTGCCAGCAGGACCGGTTCGGCCCTCCACTTT. Its translation: CASRTGSALHF.

J is TRBJ2-7 and V is TRBV5-1, with D possibly called TRBD1 or TRBD2 (5 bases each). This CDR3 is built from 16 residues. V lost 4 bases to trimming and J lost 4 bases, with 21 bases between them. CDR1 is SGHRS and CDR2 is YFSETQ in the germline V gene. Written as DNA, the CDR3 is TGCGCCAGCAGCAGACGTTGGGACGGCGGTTCTTACGAGCAGTACTTC. It translates to CASSRRWDGGSYEQYF.

This sequence joins TRBV7-2 and TRBJ2-5, with 7 bases identical to TRBD2. CDR3 length: 14 amino acids. Germline CDR1 is SGHTA and CDR2 is FQGNSA. Losses at the gene ends were 4 bases for V and 5 bases for J; bases not matched to a gene: 7. CDR3 sequence (DNA): TGTGCCAGCAGCTGGAGGGACGGGGGGGAGACCCAGTACTTC. Translation: CASSWRDGGETQYF.

The CDR3 DNA follows: TGCGCCAGCAGCCCTACTACAGAGTTCAATTCACCCCTCCACTTT. The encoded protein is CASSPTTEFNSPLHF. The chain uses TRBV5-1 and TRBJ1-6; no clear D gene. CDR1 and CDR2 from the germline V gene are SGHRS and YFSETQ. This CDR3 has 15 residues. V was clipped by 4 bases and J by 7 bases, with 15 bases between them.

J is TRBJ1-1 and V is TRBV5-4; the match to TRBD1 covers 10 bases. The germline CDR1 and CDR2 sequences are SGHNT and YYREEE (reference sequence). After removal of 1 base from V and 14 bases from J, the junction contained 8 bases not matched to a gene. The CDR3 length is 13 residues. The CDR3, as DNA: TGTGCCAGCAGCTTGACGGGACAGGGGCACCTCTTCTTT. Its protein is CASSLTGQGHLFF.

This chain links TRBV13 with TRBJ1-2; weak D call: TRBD1 (5 bases). This CDR3 spans 14 amino acids. The V and J ends lost 0 bases and 8 bases respectively, with 13 bases between them. CDR1 and CDR2 (germline): PRHDT, FYEKMQ (reference sequence). Written as DNA, the CDR3 is TGTGCCAGCAGCTTAGGCCGCAGGGTTTGGGGCTACACCTTC. Its translation: CASSLGRRVWGYTF. Complete variable domain (other parts from reference TRBV13 and TRBJ1-2): AAGVIQSPRHLIKEKRETATLKCYPIPRHDTVYWYQQGPGQDPQFLISFYEKMQSDKGSIPDRFSAQQFSDYHSELNMSSLELGDSALYFCASSLGRRVWGYTFGSGTRLTVV.

The gene calls are TRBV5-1 and TRBJ1-1; no clear D. This CDR3 spans 14 amino acids. The germline V gene encodes CDR1 SGHRS and CDR2 YFSETQ. V shed 0 bases and J shed 1 base, with 7 bases lying between them. CDR3 loop: CASSLDSTNTEAFF. The CDR3 region has the DNA TGCGCCAGCAGCTTGGACAGTACGAACACTGAAGCTTTCTTT.

The table lists this clone with a few counts. This sequence joins TRBV7-9 and TRBJ1-1; D uncertain. V lost 1 base and J lost 5, with 17 bases in between. Per the germline V gene, CDR1 is SEHNR and CDR2 is FQNEAQ (reference sequence). The CDR3 contains 16 residues. For the CDR3, the DNA is TGTGCCAGCAGCTTAGTTAGGGCCGCCTCGGGGACTGAAGCTTTCTTT. The encoded protein is CASSLVRAASGTEAFF.

This chain joins TRBV7-9 and TRBJ1-6; a weak D match, TRBD1 (6 bases). Trimming shortened V by 5 bases and J by 10 bases, and 15 bases separated the two germline ends. This CDR3 spans 14 amino acids. Germline V gene data show CDR1 as SEHNR and CDR2 as FQNEAQ (reference sequence). The CDR3 reads CASSPQGERSPLHF. CDR3 DNA: TGTGCCAGCAGCCCACAGGGAGAGAGGTCACCCCTCCACTTT.

This rearrangement joins TRBV5-4 to TRBJ1-2; 7 bases are a match to TRBD1. V lost 4 bases to trimming and J lost 3 bases; unmatched junction nucleotides: 6. The germline V gene has CDR1 SGHNT and CDR2 YYREEE (reference sequence). There are 14 residues in the CDR3. CDR3 protein: CASSPGTEDYGYTF. CDR3 DNA sequence: TGTGCCAGCAGCCCCGGGACAGAGGACTATGGCTACACCTTC.

V gene TRBV7-2 combines with J gene TRBJ1-3, with unresolved D. The CDR3 contains 14 residues. Germline values: CDR1 SGHTA, CDR2 FQGNSA. Trimming cost V 4 bases and J 3 bases, with 10 bases left between them. The CDR3 nucleotides are TGTGCCAGCAGCTCCCCCGGGAATGGAAACACCATATATTTT. Its protein product is CASSSPGNGNTIYF.

The V and J genes are TRBV4-1 and TRBJ2-1, with 9 bases identical to TRBD2. The CDR3 covers 16 residues. Germline CDR1 reads MGHRA; CDR2 reads YSYEKL. After removal of 0 bases from V and 7 bases from J, the junction contained 7 bases not matched to a gene. CDR3 region: CASSQERRGGKNEQFF. CDR3 coding DNA: TGCGCCAGCAGCCAAGAGAGGCGGGGGGGCAAAAATGAGCAGTTCTTC.

The chain combines TRBV29-1 with TRBJ2-2; D gene unclear. This CDR3 is 13 amino acids long. CDR1 and CDR2 from the germline V gene are SQVTM and ANQGSEA. V gave up 5 bases and J gave up 0 bases, with 7 bases separating them. The CDR3 DNA sequence: TGCAGCGTTAGTGAGGCGAACACCGGGGAGCTGTTTTTT. Translated: CSVSEANTGELFF.

This sequence joins TRBV6-4 and TRBJ1-1; D is uncertain. V was shortened by 7 bases and J by 1 base, with 10 bases between the two germline ends. This CDR3 is built from 13 residues. Germline V gene data show CDR1 as MRHNA and CDR2 as SNTAGT. This CDR3 reads CASTLTKNTEAFF. CDR3 bases: TGTGCCAGCACCCTGACAAAGAACACTGAAGCTTTCTTT.

The chain employs TRBV13 and TRBJ1-5; the D is unclear. Between the trimmed V and J ends, which lost 0 bases and 3 bases, there was a span of 6 bases. The CDR3 is made up of 14 amino acids. Germline V gene sequence: CDR1 PRHDT, CDR2 FYEKMQ (reference sequence). The CDR3 coding sequence is TGTGCCAGCAGCTTAGGCCAGGACAATCAGCCCCAGCATTTT. This translates into CASSLGQDNQPQHF.

The chain is built from TRBV6-1 and TRBJ1-6, with TRBD1 as a possible D gene (6 bases). Germline values: CDR1 MNHNS, CDR2 SASEGT. The CDR3 is 14 amino acids. Trimming removed 5 bases at V and 10 bases at J, with 15 bases between. In DNA form, the CDR3 reads TGTGCCAGCAGTCCGAACAGGGTCGGATCACCCCTCCACTTT. Translated: CASSPNRVGSPLHF.

The rearrangement joins TRBV7-9 to TRBJ2-1; the D gene is possibly TRBD2 (6 bases). CDR1 is SEHNR, CDR2 FQNEAQ, per germline (reference sequence). The length of the CDR3 is 13 residues. Trimming stripped 4 bases from V and 4 bases from J, with 8 bases between. CDR3 nucleotides: TGTGCCAGCAGCTCGGGACTGTACAATGAGCAGTTCTTC. Protein sequence: CASSSGLYNEQFF.

The V gene is TRBV7-9, the J gene TRBJ1-1; possibly TRBD1 for D (5 bases). The V and J ends lost 4 bases and 6 bases respectively, with 15 bases between them. The CDR3 runs 14 residues. Germline CDR1 and CDR2: SEHNR and FQNEAQ (reference sequence). CDR3: CASSSWTKIAEAFF. CDR3 nucleotide sequence: TGTGCCAGCAGCTCCTGGACAAAGATCGCTGAAGCTTTCTTT.

This chain links TRBV4-1 with TRBJ2-7; 11 bases fit TRBD1. CDR1 and CDR2 (germline): MGHRA, YSYEKL. This CDR3 spans 15 amino acids. With V trimmed by 5 bases and J by 4 bases, 7 bases remained unmatched. The CDR3: CASSSRTGGEYEQYF. CDR3 DNA sequence: TGCGCCAGCAGCTCCCGGACAGGGGGCGAATACGAGCAGTACTTC.

This chain connects TRBV14 to TRBJ1-1; maybe TRBD1 (6 bases). Germline V gene sequence: CDR1 SGHDN, CDR2 FVKESK. Trimming shortened V by 2 bases and J by 6 bases, and 16 bases separated the two germline ends. The CDR3 has 15 residues. The CDR3 DNA reads as TGTGCCAGCAGCCAACACGACAGGTTATATCCTGAAGCTTTCTTT. It specifies CASSQHDRLYPEAFF.

The V and J genes are TRBV9 and TRBJ2-2; TRBD2 matches 8 bases. With V trimmed by 2 bases and J by 4 bases, 7 bases remained unmatched. This CDR3 is 16 amino acids long. Germline-derived CDR1 and CDR2 are SGDLS and YYNGEE. The CDR3 spells CASSVSRGAATGELFF. CDR3 coding DNA: TGTGCCAGCAGCGTCTCGCGGGGGGCTGCCACCGGGGAGCTGTTTTTT.

This chain links TRBV13 with TRBJ1-2; 10 positions agree with TRBD1. With V trimmed by 4 bases and J by 8 bases, 7 bases remained unmatched. This CDR3 contains 14 residues. CDR1 PRHDT and CDR2 FYEKMQ come from the germline V gene (reference sequence). The CDR3 sequence: CASSYRDRGRGYTF. DNA for the CDR3: TGTGCCAGCAGCTACCGGGACAGGGGACGCGGCTACACCTTC.

The chain has TRBV15 and TRBJ2-7; D not resolved. V lost 0 bases and J lost 3, with 9 bases in between. The CDR3 consists of 14 residues. CDR1 is LNHNV and CDR2 is YYDKDF in the germline V gene (reference sequence). CDR3 in amino acids: CATSRDVARYEQYF. The DNA of the CDR3 is TGTGCCACCAGCAGAGATGTCGCCCGCTACGAGCAGTACTTC.